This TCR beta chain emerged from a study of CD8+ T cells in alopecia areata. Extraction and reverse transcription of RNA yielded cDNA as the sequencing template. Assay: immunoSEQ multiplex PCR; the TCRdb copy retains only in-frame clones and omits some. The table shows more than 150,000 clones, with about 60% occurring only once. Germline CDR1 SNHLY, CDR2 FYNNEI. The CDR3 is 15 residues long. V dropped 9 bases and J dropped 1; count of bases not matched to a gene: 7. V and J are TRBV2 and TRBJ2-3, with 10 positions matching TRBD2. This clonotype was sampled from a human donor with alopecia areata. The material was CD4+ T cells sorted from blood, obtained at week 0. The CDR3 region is CASLVTSGGTDTQYF. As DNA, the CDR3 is TGTGCCAGTCTTGTTACTAGCGGGGGCACAGATACGCAGTATTTT.